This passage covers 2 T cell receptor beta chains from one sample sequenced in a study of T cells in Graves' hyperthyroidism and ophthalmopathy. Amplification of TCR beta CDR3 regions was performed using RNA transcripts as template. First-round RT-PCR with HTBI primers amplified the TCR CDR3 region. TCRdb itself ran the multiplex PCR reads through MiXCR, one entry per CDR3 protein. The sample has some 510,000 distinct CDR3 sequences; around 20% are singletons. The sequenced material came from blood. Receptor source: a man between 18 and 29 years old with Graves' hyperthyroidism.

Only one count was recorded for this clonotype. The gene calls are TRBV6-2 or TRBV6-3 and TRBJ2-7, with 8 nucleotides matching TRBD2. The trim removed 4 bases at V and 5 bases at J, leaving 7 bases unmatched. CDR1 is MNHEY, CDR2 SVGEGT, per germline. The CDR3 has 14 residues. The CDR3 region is CASSSLRGADEQYF. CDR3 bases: TGTGCCAGCAGTTCCCTGCGGGGGGCGGACGAGCAGTACTTC.

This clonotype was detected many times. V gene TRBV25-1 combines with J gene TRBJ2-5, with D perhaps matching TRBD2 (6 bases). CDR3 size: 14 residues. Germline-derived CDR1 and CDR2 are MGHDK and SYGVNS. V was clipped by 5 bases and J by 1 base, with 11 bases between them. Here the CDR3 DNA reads TGTGCCAGCAGTTTTGTGGGGGGCCAAGAGACCCAGTACTTC. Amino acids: CASSFVGGQETQYF.